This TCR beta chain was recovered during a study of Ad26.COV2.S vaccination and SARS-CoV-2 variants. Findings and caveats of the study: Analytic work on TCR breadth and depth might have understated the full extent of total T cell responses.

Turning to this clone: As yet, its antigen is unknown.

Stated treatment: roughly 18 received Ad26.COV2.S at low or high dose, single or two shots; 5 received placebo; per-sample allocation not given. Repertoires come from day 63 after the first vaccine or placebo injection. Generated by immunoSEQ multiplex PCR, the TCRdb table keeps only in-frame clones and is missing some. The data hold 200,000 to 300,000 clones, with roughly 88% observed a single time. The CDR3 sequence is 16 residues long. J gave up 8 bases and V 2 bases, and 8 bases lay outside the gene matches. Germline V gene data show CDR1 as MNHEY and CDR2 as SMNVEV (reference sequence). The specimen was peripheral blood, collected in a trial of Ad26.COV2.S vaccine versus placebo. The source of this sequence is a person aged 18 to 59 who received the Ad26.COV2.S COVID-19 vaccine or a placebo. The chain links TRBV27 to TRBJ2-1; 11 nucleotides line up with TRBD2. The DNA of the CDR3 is TGTGCCAGCAGTTTAATTAGCGGGAGGGGGTTCGATGAGCAGTTCTTC. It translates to CASSLISGRGFDEQFF.